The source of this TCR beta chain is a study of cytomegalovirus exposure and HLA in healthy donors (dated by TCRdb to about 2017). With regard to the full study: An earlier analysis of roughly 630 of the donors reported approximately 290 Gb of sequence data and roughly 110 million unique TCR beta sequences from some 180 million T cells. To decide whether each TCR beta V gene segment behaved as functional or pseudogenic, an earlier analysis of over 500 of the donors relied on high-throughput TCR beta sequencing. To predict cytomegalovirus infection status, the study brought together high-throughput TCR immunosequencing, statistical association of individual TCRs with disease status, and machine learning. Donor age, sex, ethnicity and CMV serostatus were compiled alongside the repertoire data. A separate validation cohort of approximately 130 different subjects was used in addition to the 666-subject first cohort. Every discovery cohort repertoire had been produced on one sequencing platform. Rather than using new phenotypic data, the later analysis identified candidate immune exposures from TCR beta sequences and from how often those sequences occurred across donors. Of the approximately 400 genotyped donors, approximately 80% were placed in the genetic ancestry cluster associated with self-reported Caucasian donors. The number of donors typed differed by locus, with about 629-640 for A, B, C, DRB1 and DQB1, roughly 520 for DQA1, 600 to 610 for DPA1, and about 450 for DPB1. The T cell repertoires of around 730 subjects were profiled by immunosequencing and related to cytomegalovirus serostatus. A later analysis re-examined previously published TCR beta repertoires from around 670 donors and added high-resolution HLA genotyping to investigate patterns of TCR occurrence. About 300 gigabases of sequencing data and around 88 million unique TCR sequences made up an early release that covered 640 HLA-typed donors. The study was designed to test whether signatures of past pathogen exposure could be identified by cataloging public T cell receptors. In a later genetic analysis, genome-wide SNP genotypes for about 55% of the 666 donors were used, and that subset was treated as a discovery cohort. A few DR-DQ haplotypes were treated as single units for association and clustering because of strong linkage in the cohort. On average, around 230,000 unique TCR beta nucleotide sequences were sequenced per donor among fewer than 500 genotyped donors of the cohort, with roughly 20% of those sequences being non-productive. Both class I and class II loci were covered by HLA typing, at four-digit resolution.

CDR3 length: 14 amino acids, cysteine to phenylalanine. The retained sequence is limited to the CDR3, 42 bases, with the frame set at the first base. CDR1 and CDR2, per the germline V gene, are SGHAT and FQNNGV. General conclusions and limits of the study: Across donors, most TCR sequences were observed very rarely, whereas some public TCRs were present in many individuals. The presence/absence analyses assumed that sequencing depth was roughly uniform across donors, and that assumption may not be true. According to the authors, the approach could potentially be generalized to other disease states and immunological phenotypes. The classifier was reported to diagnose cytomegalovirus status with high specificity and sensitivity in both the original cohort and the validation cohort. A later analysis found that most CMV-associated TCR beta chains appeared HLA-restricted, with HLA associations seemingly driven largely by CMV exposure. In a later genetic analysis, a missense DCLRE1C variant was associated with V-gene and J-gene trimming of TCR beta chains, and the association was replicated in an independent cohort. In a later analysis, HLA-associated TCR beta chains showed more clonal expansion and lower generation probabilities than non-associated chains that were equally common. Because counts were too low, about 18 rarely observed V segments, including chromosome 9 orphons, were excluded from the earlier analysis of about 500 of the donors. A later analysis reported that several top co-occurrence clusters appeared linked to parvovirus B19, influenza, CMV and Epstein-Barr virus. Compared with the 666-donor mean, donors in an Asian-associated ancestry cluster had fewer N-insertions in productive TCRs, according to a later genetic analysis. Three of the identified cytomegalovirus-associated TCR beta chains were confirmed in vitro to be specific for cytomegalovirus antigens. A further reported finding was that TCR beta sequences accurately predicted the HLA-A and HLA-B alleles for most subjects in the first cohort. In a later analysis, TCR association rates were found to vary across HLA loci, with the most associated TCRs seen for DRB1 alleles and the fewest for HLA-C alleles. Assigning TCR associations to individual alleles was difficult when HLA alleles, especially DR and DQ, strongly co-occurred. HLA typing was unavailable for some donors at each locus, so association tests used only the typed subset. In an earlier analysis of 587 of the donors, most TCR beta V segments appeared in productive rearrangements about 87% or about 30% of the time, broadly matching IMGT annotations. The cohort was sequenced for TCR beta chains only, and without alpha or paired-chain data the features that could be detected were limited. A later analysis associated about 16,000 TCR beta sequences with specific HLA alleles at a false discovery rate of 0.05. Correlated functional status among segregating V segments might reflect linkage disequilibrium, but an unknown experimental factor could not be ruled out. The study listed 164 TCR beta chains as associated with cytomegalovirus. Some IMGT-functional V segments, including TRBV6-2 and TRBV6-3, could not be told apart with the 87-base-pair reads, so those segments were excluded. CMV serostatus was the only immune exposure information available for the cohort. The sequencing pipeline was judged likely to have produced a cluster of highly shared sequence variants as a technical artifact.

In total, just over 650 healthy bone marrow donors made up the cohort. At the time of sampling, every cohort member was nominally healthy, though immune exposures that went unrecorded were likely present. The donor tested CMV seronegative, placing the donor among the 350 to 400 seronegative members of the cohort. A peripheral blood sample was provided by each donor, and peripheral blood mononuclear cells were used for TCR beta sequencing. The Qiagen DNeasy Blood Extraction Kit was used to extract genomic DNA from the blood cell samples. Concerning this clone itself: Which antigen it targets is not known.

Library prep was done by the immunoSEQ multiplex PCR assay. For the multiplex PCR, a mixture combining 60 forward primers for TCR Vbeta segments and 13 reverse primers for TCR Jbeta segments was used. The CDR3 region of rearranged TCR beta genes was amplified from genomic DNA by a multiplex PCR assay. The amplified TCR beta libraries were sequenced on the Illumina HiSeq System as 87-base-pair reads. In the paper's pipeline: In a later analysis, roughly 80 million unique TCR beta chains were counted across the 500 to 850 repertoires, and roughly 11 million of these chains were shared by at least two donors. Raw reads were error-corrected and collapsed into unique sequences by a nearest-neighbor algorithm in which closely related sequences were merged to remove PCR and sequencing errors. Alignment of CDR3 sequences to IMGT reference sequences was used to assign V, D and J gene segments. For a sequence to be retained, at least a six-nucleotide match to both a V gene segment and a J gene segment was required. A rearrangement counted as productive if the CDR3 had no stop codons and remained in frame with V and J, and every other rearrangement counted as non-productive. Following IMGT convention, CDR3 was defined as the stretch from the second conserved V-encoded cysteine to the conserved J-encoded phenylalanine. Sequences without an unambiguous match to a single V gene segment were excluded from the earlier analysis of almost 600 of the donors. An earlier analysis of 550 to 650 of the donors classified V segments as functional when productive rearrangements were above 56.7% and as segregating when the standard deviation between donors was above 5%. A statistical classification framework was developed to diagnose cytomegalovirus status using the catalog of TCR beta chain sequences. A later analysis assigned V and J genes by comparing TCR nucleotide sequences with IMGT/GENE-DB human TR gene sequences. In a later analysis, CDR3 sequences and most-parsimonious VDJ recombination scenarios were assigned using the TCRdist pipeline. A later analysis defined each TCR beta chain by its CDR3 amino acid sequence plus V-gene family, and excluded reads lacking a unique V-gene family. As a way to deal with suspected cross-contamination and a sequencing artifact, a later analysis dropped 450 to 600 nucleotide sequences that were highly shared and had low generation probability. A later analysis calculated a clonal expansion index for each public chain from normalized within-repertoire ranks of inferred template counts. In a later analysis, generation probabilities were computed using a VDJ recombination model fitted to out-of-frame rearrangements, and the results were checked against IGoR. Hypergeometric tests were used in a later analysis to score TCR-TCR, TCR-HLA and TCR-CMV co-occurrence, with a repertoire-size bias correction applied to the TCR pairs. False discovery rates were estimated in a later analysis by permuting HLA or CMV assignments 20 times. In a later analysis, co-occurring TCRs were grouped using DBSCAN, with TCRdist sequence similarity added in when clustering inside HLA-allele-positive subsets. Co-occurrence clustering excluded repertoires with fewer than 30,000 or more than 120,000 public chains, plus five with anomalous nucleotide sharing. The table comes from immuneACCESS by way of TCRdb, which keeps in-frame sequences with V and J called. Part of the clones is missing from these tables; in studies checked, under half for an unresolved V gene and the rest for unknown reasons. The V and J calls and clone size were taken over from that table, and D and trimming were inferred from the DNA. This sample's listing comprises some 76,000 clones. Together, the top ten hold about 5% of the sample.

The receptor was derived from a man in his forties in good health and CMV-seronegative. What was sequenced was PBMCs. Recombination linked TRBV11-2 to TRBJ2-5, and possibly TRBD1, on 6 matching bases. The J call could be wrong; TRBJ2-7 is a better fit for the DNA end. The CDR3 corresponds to CASSSGQLSYEQYF. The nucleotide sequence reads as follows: TGTGCCAGCAGCTCCGGACAGCTCTCCTACGAGCAGTACTTC.